This TCR beta chain was sequenced in a study of blood T cell repertoires in COVID-19. Libraries were prepared by immunoSEQ multiplex PCR; TCRdb keeps only in-frame clonotypes and omits some of them. This repertoire shows tens of thousands of clones, around 84% found once; its top ten account for around 8%. The V gene's germline CDR1 is SQVTM and CDR2 ANQGSEA. The CDR3 totals 15 residues. The V gene end was trimmed by 5 bases and the J gene end by 8 bases; junction bases not matched to a gene: 9. Sequenced input: peripheral blood. This sequence was found in a human donor in a cohort sampled during active COVID-19. The rearrangement uses TRBV29-1 and TRBJ1-4; 12 nucleotides agree with TRBD1. The CDR3 loop is CSVIARDRGQEKLFF. CDR3 DNA sequence: TGCAGCGTTATTGCGCGGGACAGGGGGCAGGAAAAACTGTTTTTT. The whole variable domain, remainder taken from reference TRBV29-1 and TRBJ1-4, is SAVISQKPSRDICQRGTSLTIQCQVDSQVTMMFWYRQQPGQSLTLIATANQGSEATYESGFVIDKFPISRPNLTFSTLTVSNMSPEDSSIYLCSVIARDRGQEKLFFGSGTQLSVL.